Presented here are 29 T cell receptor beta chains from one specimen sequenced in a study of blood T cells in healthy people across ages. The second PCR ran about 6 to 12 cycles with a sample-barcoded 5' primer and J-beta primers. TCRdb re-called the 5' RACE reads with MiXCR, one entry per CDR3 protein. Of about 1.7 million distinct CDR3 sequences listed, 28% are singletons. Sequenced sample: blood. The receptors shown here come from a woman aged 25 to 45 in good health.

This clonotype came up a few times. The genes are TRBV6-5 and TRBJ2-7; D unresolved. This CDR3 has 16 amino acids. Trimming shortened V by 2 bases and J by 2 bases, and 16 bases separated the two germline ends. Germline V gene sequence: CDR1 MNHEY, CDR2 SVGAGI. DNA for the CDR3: TGTGCCAGCAGTTACCCGAGTGTGCAGTCAGCCTACGAGCAGTACTTC. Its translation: CASSYPSVQSAYEQYF.

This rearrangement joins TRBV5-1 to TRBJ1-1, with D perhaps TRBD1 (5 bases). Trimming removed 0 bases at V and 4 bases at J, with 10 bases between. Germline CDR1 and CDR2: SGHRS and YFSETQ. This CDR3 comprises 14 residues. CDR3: CASSLAGTSTEAFF. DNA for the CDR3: TGCGCCAGCAGCTTGGCTGGGACGAGCACTGAAGCTTTCTTT. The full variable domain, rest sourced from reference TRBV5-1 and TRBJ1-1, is KAGVTQTPRYLIKTRGQQVTLSCSPISGHRSVSWYQQTPGQGLQFLFEYFSETQRNKGNFPGRFSGRQFSNSRSEMNVSTLELGDSALYLCASSLAGTSTEAFFGQGTRLTVV.

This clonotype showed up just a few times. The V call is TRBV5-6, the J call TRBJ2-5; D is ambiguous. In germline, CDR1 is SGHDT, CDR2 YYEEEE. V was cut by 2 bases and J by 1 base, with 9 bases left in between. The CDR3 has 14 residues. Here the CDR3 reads CASSFPQAQETQYF. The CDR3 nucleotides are TGTGCCAGCAGCTTCCCCCAGGCCCAAGAGACCCAGTACTTC.

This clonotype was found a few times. The CDR3, as DNA: TGTGCCAGCAGGGGAGGAGGAGGTGGTAATCAGCCCCAGCATTTT. Translated, it gives CASRGGGGGNQPQHF. This chain uses TRBV28 with TRBJ1-5; D unclear. This CDR3 contains 15 residues. Trimming took off 6 bases at V and 4 bases at J, with 16 bases between the two ends. Germline V gene lookup returns CDR1 MDHEN and CDR2 SYDVKM.

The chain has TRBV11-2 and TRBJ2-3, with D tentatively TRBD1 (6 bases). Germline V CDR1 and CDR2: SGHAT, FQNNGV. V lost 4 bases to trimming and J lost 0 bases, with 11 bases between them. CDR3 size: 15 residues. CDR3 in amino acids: CASSSKDRSTDTQYF. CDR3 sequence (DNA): TGTGCCAGCAGCTCGAAGGACAGAAGCACAGATACGCAGTATTTT. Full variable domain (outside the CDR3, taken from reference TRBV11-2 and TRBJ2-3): EAGVAQSPRYKIIEKRQSVAFWCNPISGHATLYWYQQILGQGPKLLIQFQNNGVVDDSQLPKDRFSAERLKGVDSTLKIQPAKLEDSAVYLCASSSKDRSTDTQYFGPGTRLTVL.

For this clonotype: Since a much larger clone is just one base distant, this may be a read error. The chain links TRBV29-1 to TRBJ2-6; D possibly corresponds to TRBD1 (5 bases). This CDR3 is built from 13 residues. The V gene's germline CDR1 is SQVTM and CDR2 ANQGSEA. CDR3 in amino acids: CSVAVSGANILTF. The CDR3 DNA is TGCAGCGTTGCGGTCTCTGGGGCCAACATCCTGACTTTC.

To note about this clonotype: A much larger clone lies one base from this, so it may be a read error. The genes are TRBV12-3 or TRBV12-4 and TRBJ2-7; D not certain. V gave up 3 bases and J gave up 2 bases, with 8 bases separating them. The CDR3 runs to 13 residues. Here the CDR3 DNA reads TGTGCCAGCAGTTTTACGTTACCCTACGAGCAGTACTTC. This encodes CASSFTLPYEQYF.

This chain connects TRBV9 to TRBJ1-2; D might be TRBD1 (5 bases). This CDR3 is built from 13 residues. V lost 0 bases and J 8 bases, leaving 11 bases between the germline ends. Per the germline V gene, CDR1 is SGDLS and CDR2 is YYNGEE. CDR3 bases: TGTGCCAGCAGCGTAGTGTCAGGGAACGGCTACACCTTC. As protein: CASSVVSGNGYTF.

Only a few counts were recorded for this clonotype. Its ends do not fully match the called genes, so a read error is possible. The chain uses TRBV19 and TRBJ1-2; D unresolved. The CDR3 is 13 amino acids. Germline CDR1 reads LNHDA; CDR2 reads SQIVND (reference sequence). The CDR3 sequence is CASSALQLGGYTF. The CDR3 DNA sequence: TGTGCTAGTAGTGCCCTACAGCTGGGTGGCTACACCTTC.

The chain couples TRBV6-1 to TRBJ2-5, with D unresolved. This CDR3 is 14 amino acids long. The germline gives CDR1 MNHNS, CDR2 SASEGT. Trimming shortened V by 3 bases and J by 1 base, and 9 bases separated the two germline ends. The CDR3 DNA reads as TGTGCCAGCAGTGAGAAAACGTCCCAAGAGACCCAGTACTTC. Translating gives CASSEKTSQETQYF.

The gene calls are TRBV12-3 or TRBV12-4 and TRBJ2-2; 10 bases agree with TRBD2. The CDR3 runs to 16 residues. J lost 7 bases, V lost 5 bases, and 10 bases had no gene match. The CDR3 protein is CASSRSSGGGNGELFF. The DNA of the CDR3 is TGTGCCAGCAGTCGCTCTAGCGGGGGCGGTAACGGGGAGCTGTTTTTT.

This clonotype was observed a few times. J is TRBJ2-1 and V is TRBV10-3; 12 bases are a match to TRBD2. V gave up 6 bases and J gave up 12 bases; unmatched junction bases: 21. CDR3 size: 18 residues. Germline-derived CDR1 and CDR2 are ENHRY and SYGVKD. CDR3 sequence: CAIRLTSGSLSTGDAQFF. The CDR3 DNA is TGTGCCATCAGGCTGACTAGCGGGAGCCTCTCGACAGGGGATGCGCAGTTCTTC.

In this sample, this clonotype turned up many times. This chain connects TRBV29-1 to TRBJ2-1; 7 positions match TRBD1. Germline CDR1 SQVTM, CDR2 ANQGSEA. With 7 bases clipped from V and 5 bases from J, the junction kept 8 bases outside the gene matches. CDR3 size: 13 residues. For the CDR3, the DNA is TGCAGCGCAGGGGGAAGCAGCAACAATGAGCAGTTCTTC. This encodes CSAGGSSNNEQFF.

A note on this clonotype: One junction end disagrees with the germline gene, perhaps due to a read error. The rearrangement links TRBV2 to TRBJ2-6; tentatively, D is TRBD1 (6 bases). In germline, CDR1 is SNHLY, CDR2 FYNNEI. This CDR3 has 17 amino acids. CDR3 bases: TGTGCCAGCAGTGTACGAAGACAGGTAACTGGGGCCAACGTCCTGGCTTTC. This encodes CASSVRRQVTGANVLAF.

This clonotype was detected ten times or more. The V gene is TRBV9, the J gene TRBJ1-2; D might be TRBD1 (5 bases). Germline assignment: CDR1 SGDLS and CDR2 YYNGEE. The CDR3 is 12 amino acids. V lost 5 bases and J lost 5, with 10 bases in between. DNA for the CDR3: TGTGCCAGCAGTGTCACAGGATATGGCTACACCTTC. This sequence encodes CASSVTGYGYTF.

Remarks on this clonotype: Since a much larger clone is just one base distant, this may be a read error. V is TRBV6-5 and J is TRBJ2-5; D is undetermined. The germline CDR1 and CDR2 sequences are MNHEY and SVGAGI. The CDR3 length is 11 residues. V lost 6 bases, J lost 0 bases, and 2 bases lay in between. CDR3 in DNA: TGTGCCAGCAGGCACCAAGAGACCCAGTACTTC. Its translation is CASRHQETQYF.

CDR3 DNA: TGTGCCAGCAGTCACATTAGCGGGGCTTACAATGAGCAGTTCTTC. This encodes CASSHISGAYNEQFF. The chain couples TRBV12-3 or TRBV12-4 to TRBJ2-1; TRBD2 agrees at 8 bases. This CDR3 region has 15 residues. After removal of 5 bases from V and 4 bases from J, the junction contained 7 bases not matched to a gene.

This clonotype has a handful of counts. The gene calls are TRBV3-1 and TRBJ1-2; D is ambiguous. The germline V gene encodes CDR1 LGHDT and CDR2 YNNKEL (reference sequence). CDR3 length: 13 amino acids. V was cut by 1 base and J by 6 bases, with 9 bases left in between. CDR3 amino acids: CASSQVEGDGYTF. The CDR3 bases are TGTGCCAGCAGCCAAGTCGAGGGAGATGGCTACACCTTC.

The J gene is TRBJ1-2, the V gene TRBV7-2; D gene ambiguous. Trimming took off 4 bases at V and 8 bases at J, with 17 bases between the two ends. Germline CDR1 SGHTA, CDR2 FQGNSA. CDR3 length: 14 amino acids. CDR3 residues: CASSYPDGARGYTF. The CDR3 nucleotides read TGTGCCAGCAGCTATCCGGACGGAGCTCGGGGCTACACCTTC.

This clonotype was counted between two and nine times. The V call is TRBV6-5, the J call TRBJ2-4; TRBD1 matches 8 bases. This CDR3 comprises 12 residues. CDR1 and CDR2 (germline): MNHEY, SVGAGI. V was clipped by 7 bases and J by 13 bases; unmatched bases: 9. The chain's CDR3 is CASTTGDNEQYF. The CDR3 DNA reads TGTGCCAGCACGACAGGGGACAATGAGCAGTACTTC.

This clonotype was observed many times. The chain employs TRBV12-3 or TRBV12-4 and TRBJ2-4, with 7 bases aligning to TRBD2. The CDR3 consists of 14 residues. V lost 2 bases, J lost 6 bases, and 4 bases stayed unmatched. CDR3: CASSLRGEGNIQYF. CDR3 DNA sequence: TGTGCCAGCAGTTTACGCGGGGAGGGAAACATTCAGTACTTC.

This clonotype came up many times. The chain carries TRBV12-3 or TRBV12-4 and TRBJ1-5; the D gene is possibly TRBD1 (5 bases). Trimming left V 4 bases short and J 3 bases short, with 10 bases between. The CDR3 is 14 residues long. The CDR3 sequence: CASSSWGNNQPQHF. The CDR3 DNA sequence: TGTGCCAGCAGTTCTTGGGGGAACAATCAGCCCCAGCATTTT.

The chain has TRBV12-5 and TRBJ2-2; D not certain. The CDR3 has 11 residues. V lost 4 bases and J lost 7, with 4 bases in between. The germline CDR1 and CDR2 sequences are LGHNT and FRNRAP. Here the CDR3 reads CASGYIGELFF. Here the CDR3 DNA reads TGTGCTAGTGGTTACATCGGGGAGCTGTTTTTT.

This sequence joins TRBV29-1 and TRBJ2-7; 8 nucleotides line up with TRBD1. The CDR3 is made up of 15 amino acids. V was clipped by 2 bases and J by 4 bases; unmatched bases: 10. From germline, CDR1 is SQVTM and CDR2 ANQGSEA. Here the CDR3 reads CSVELEDRENYEQYF. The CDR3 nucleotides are TGCAGCGTTGAACTTGAGGACAGGGAAAATTACGAGCAGTACTTC.

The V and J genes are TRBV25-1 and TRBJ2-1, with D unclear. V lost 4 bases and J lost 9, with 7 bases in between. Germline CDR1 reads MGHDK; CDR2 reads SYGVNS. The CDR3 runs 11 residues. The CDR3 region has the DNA TGTGCCAGCAGTGGGTTGAGTGAGCAGTTCTTC. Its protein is CASSGLSEQFF.

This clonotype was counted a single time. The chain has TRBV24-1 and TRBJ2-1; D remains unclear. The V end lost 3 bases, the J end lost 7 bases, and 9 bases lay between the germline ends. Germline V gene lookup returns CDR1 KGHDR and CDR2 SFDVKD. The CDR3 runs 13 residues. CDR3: CATSDAQGNEQFF. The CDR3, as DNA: TGTGCCACCAGTGATGCACAAGGGAATGAGCAGTTCTTC.

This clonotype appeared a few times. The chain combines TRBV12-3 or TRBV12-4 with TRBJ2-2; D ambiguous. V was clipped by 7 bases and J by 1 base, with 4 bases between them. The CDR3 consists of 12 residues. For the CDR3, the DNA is TGTGCCAGCAACCAGAACACCGGGGAGCTGTTTTTT. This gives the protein CASNQNTGELFF.

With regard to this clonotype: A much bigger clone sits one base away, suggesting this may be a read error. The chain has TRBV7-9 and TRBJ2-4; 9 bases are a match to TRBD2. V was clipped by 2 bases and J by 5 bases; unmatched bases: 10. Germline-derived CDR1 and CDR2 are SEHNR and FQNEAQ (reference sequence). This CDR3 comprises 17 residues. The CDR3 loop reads CASSLWGASGTENIQYF. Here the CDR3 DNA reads TGTGCCAGCAGCTTATGGGGGGCTAGCGGGACTGAAAACATTCAGTACTTC.

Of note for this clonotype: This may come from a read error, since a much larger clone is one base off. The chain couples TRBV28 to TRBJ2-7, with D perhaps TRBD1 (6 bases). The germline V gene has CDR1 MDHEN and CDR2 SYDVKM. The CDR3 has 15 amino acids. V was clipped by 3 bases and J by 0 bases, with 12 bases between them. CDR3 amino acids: CASSLTGINSYEQYF. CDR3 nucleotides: TGTGCCAGCAGTTTGACAGGTATCAACTCCTACGAGCAGTACTTC.